This T cell receptor beta chain appears in the sequencing data of a study of blood T cell repertoires in COVID-19. The overall study: Whether acute or convalescent, the COVID-19 samples came from the United States, Italy and Spain. In each case, the material was cDNA or gDNA derived from T cells, B-cell-depleted T cells, or PBMCs.

V was shortened by 0 bases and J by 3 bases, with 8 bases between the two germline ends. CDR3 size: 14 residues. CDR1 MGHRA and CDR2 YSYEKL come from the germline V gene. Assay: immunoSEQ multiplex PCR; the TCRdb copy retains only in-frame clones and omits some. The sample consists of nearly 200,000 clones, over 80% of them appearing once. The sequenced sample consisted of peripheral blood. This sequence originates from a man in his sixties with COVID-19, enrolled during active disease. This chain uses TRBV4-1 with TRBJ1-1, with D unresolved. CDR3 residues: CASSQEGRHTEAFF. DNA of the CDR3: TGCGCCAGCAGCCAAGAGGGCAGGCACACTGAAGCTTTCTTT.